This entry lists 16 T cell receptor beta chains sequenced from one sample in a study of T-cell reconstitution after alpha-beta-depleted transplantation in children. Molecular barcoding with unique molecular identifiers was used for the TCRbeta library. TCRdb itself ran the PCR reads through MiXCR, one entry per CDR3 protein. The sample consists of around 800,000 distinct CDR3 sequences, around 15% of them appearing once. The sequencing used PBMCs, mostly from graft donor cells, collected 360 days after TCRalphabeta/CD19-depleted stem cell transplant. These receptors came from a male patient younger than 18 who had a stem cell transplant for acute lymphoblastic leukemia, so the T cells may come from the graft donor.

The chain couples TRBV7-2 to TRBJ2-1, with 7 bases identical to TRBD2. Germline V CDR1 and CDR2: SGHTA, FQGNSA. Trimming removed 1 base from V and 10 bases from J; junction bases left unmatched: 7. CDR3 size: 14 residues. DNA for the CDR3: TGTGCCAGCAGCTTAGTCCCAGCGGGAAGGGAGCAGTTCTTC. It is translated as CASSLVPAGREQFF.

There are a few counts of this clonotype. The chain joins TRBV7-3 to TRBJ1-4; 10 positions agree with TRBD1. The CDR3 extends over 21 amino acids. The junction had 14 bases not matched to a gene; V was cut back by 1 base and J by 0 bases. Germline CDR1 SGHTA, CDR2 FQGTGA. The CDR3 region has the DNA TGTGCCAGCAGCTTAATGCCCGGGGACAGGGGCCCCAACGCAACTAATGAAAAACTGTTTTTT. Amino acid sequence: CASSLMPGDRGPNATNEKLFF.

The J gene is TRBJ2-1, the V gene TRBV3-1; 8 bases map to TRBD1. CDR1 LGHDT and CDR2 YNNKEL come from the germline V gene (reference sequence). V lost 2 bases and J lost 8; bases outside the gene matches: 20. The CDR3 has 19 amino acids. The CDR3 region is CASSQFGANRGALYDEQFF. The CDR3 region has the DNA TGTGCCAGCAGCCAATTCGGGGCCAACAGGGGGGCGTTGTACGATGAGCAGTTCTTC.

The CDR3 nucleotides read TGTGCCAGCAGTTCCCCCAATCTAGCGGCTGCCACAGATACGCAGTATTTT. Amino acids: CASSSPNLAAATDTQYF. This chain joins TRBV12-3 or TRBV12-4 and TRBJ2-3; 7 positions agree with TRBD2. J lost 2 bases, V lost 4 bases, and 12 bases had no gene match. The CDR3 loop spans 17 amino acids.

This chain links TRBV19 with TRBJ1-1; D is undetermined. This CDR3 is 15 amino acids long. V was shortened by 7 bases and J by 0 bases, with 15 bases between the two germline ends. Germline V gene data show CDR1 as LNHDA and CDR2 as SQIVND (reference sequence). CDR3 sequence reads: CASTFGQPMNTEAFF. The DNA for the CDR3 is TGTGCCAGTACGTTTGGGCAGCCCATGAACACTGAAGCTTTCTTT.

This chain joins TRBV4-1 and TRBJ2-3, with 8 bases aligning to TRBD2. The CDR3 runs 15 residues. V lost 5 bases, J lost 0 bases, and 4 bases stayed unmatched. Germline CDR1 reads MGHRA; CDR2 reads YSYEKL. The CDR3, as DNA: TGCGCCAGCAGCTATAGCGGGGCTAGCACAGATACGCAGTATTTT. The encoded protein is CASSYSGASTDTQYF.

This clonotype has a count of ten or more. The chain combines TRBV4-2 with TRBJ1-2; maybe TRBD1 (5 bases). Between the trimmed V and J ends, which lost 0 bases and 8 bases, there was a span of 16 bases. The length of the CDR3 is 15 residues. From germline, CDR1 is LGHNA and CDR2 YNFKEQ. The DNA for the CDR3 is TGTGCCAGCAGCCAAGATACCAGGGAAGCCGAGGGCTACACCTTC. Its translation: CASSQDTREAEGYTF.

This clonotype was seen a few times. The V gene is TRBV5-6, the J gene TRBJ1-5, with D perhaps TRBD1 (6 bases). V lost 1 base, J lost 2 bases, and 16 bases lay in between. Per the germline V gene, CDR1 is SGHDT and CDR2 is YYEEEE. This CDR3 contains 17 residues. The CDR3 DNA reads TGTGCCAGCAGCTTGTTACAGGGAGAGTATGGCAATCAGCCCCAGCATTTT. This gives the protein CASSLLQGEYGNQPQHF.

The chain couples TRBV2 to TRBJ2-7; TRBD1 matches at 7 bases. Trimming removed 9 bases from V and 2 bases from J; junction bases left unmatched: 4. The CDR3 sequence is 12 residues long. Per germline, CDR1 SNHLY and CDR2 FYNNEI. For the CDR3, the DNA is TGTGCCAGTGGGACAGAACCCTACGAGCAGTACTTC. As protein: CASGTEPYEQYF.

This clonotype was recorded a few times. The V gene is TRBV5-1, the J gene TRBJ2-1; 8 bases are a match to TRBD2. The germline gives CDR1 SGHRS, CDR2 YFSETQ. The V gene end was trimmed by 3 bases and the J gene end by 8 bases; junction bases not matched to a gene: 13. The CDR3 runs 16 residues. CDR3 nucleotides: TGCGCCAGCAGCTCCAAACCCTCTAGCGGGCGAGATGAGCAGTTCTTC. Amino acid sequence: CASSSKPSSGRDEQFF. The whole variable domain, filled in from reference TRBV5-1 and TRBJ2-1, reads KAGVTQTPRYLIKTRGQQVTLSCSPISGHRSVSWYQQTPGQGLQFLFEYFSETQRNKGNFPGRFSGRQFSNSRSEMNVSTLELGDSALYLCASSSKPSSGRDEQFFGPGTRLTVL.

The J gene is TRBJ2-1, the V gene TRBV5-1; 9 bases agree with TRBD2. In germline, CDR1 is SGHRS, CDR2 YFSETQ. J was trimmed by 12 bases and V by 3 bases; bases with no gene match: 13. This CDR3 spans 15 amino acids. The CDR3 DNA follows: TGCGCCAGCAGCTCGGGGGGACTAGCAATAGAGGGGCAGTTCTTC. Protein product: CASSSGGLAIEGQFF.

This chain joins TRBV20-1 and TRBJ2-7; maybe TRBD2 (7 bases). V lost 2 bases, J lost 3 bases, and 17 bases lay in between. The CDR3 sequence is 15 residues long. From germline, CDR1 is DFQATT and CDR2 SNEGSKA (reference sequence). The DNA of the CDR3 is TGCAGTGCTAGACTCTGGACAGCGGGATACTACGAGCAGTACTTC. This sequence encodes CSARLWTAGYYEQYF.

This clonotype was detected many times. The chain recombines TRBV12-3 or TRBV12-4 with TRBJ1-2; D remains unclear. With 3 bases removed from V and 8 bases from J, the gap between germline ends came to 7 bases. The CDR3 totals 11 residues. The chain's CDR3 is CASSLGPGYTF. The CDR3 DNA is TGTGCCAGCAGTTTGGGTCCCGGCTACACCTTC.

This clonotype appeared a few times. The V and J genes are TRBV20-1 and TRBJ1-1; D ambiguous. Trimming pared 0 bases from V and 11 bases from J, leaving 13 bases between. This CDR3 region has 12 residues. The germline V gene encodes CDR1 DFQATT and CDR2 SNEGSKA (reference sequence). The CDR3 sequence is CSARDLGRGAFF. CDR3 bases: TGCAGTGCTAGAGATCTCGGCAGAGGGGCTTTCTTT.

This sequence joins TRBV10-3 and TRBJ1-3; tentatively, D is TRBD1 (5 bases). There are 13 residues in the CDR3. CDR1 ENHRY and CDR2 SYGVKD come from the germline V gene. This chain's CDR3 is CAGHSASGNTIYF. Written as DNA, the CDR3 is TGTGCGGGGCATAGTGCCTCTGGAAACACCATATATTTT.

In this sample, this clonotype turned up many times. The chain is built from TRBV10-2 and TRBJ2-1, with D uncertain. V lost 0 bases and J lost 9, with 6 bases in between. The germline gives CDR1 WSHSY, CDR2 SAAADI. The CDR3 is made up of 12 amino acids. The CDR3 here is CASSESNFEQFF. In DNA, the CDR3 is TGCGCCAGCAGTGAGTCGAACTTTGAGCAGTTCTTC.